The T cell receptor beta chain under discussion was sequenced for a study of a mutant IDH1 vaccine in newly diagnosed glioma (dated by TCRdb to about 2021). The study in broad terms: In the chemotherapy-containing groups, vaccination started alongside temozolomide cycles, whereas in patients who had radiotherapy alone it started 4-6 weeks after radiotherapy. Of the approximately 35 treated patients, approximately 62% were male and around 40% were female, and a mean age of 40.4 years was recorded. Before enrollment, patients had received standard therapy of radiotherapy alone, temozolomide alone, or radiochemotherapy with temozolomide; most received the combination. The week-35 safety follow-up took place at visit V12, and the week-47 end of study took place at visit V13. Peripheral blood samples were drawn at six visits, namely V03 (baseline), V05, V07, V10, V12 and V13. For exploratory analyses, about 25 treated patients had longitudinal TCRB deep sequencing done wherever samples were available. General study outcomes and caveats: The authors stated that sample limitations prevented analyses of patient blood samples from being reproduced. Changes in the top peripheral T cell clonotypes picked up by TCRB sequencing did not appear to be linked to pseudoprogression. Vaccine-induced immune responses across multiple MHC alleles were detected in over 85% of patients. Selection of PBMC samples for TCRB deep sequencing was based on availability.

The time point label for this specimen denotes: week 47, end of study. Each vaccine dose was 300 ug of a 20-mer mutant IDH1 peptide in Montanide, given subcutaneously with topical imiquimod. Eight vaccinations were administered to patients in weeks 1, 3, 5, 7, 11, 15, 19 and 23, corresponding to visits V03 through V10. Donors had newly diagnosed WHO grade 3 or 4 IDH1-mutant astrocytomas with loss of nuclear ATRX. The samples were drawn from NOA16, a multicentre, single-arm, open-label phase I trial in Germany that tested a mutant IDH1 peptide vaccine in humans for the first time. Genomic DNA for TCRB sequencing was extracted from EDTA blood using the DNeasy Blood and Tissue Kit. On this clone itself: No antigen is known for it. No per-base quality is available; no much larger clone lies one base away.

Cut back by 4 bases and 2 bases, the V and J ends lie 10 bases apart. The CDR3, cysteine through phenylalanine, is 14 amino acids long. Only the CDR3 DNA stays, 42 bases, in frame from base 1. The germline V gene encodes CDR1 SGHVS and CDR2 FQNEAQ. Library construction relied on the immunoSEQ multiplex PCR assay. Rearranged TCR beta chain sequences were amplified with the hsTCRB Kit following the manufacturer's protocol. Sequencing of TCRB libraries was carried out on an Illumina MiSeq. From the authors' description of their analysis: The kit vendor's proprietary platform handled demultiplexing, trimming and gene mapping. TCRdb's version of the immuneACCESS table is confined to in-frame rearrangements and falls short of the full clone set. An unresolved V gene accounts for under half of the shortfall where checked; the remainder is of unknown origin. The V and J calls and clone size are taken from that table; D and trimming were inferred from the DNA. The sample data list approximately 60,000 clones, and over 80% of these were observed just once. The ten top clones hold approximately 3.9% of the sample.

This clonotype originated in a man aged 25-40 years with glioma. Material: PBMCs, obtained from a glioma patient whose treatment included an IDH1 peptide vaccine. The rearranged chain carries TRBV7-8 and TRBJ2-3; a confident D gene designation cannot be given. The CDR3 protein sequence reads: CASSYTSVTDTQYF. Here is the DNA: TGTGCCAGCAGCTACACAAGCGTCACAGATACGCAGTATTTT.